The 25 T cell receptor beta chains below were found in one sample sequenced in a study of OX40 agonist ivuxolimab in advanced cancers. Library preparation was by the immunoSEQ multiplex PCR assay. TCRdb mirrors the immuneACCESS table, restricted to in-frame sequences. Some clones are absent from its copies; in checked studies, under half trace to an unresolved V gene, and the reason for the others is unknown. Here the sample has more than 75,000 clones; 87% occur a single time. The ten largest clones represent over 0.25% of the sample. This material consisted of CD4+ or CD8+ T cells sorted from blood, taken in a trial of the OX40 agonist ivuxolimab. These receptors were collected from an adult with an advanced solid tumor such as melanoma, head and neck, liver or kidney cancer.

The chain is built from TRBV28 and TRBJ1-5; D remains ambiguous. Germline V gene sequence: CDR1 MDHEN, CDR2 SYDVKM. The CDR3 covers 16 residues. Trimming cost V 5 bases and J 4 bases, with 18 bases left between them. CDR3 sequence: CASSHVAQAGNQPQHF. The CDR3 DNA follows: TGTGCCAGCAGTCACGTCGCCCAAGCGGGGAATCAGCCCCAGCATTTT.

This chain connects TRBV5-1 to TRBJ2-7, with TRBD1 matching over 9 bases. V lost 4 bases and J lost 1; bases outside the gene matches: 3. The CDR3 has 14 residues. Germline V lookup: CDR1 SGHRS, CDR2 YFSETQ. The CDR3 nucleotides read TGCGCCAGCAGCCAGACAGGGGGGTCCTACGAGCAGTACTTC. Translated: CASSQTGGSYEQYF. Using reference TRBV5-1 and TRBJ2-7 for the parts outside the CDR3, the full variable domain is KAGVTQTPRYLIKTRGQQVTLSCSPISGHRSVSWYQQTPGQGLQFLFEYFSETQRNKGNFPGRFSGRQFSNSRSEMNVSTLELGDSALYLCASSQTGGSYEQYFGPGTRLTVT.

This chain connects TRBV25-1 to TRBJ2-3; perhaps TRBD1 as D (5 bases). Trimming pared 6 bases from V and 2 bases from J, leaving 9 bases between. Germline CDR1 is MGHDK and CDR2 is SYGVNS. The CDR3 has 13 residues. The CDR3 reads CASRKGSTDTQYF. Here the CDR3 DNA reads TGTGCCAGCAGGAAGGGGTCCACAGATACGCAGTATTTT.

This clone was counted between two and nine times. This sequence joins TRBV5-1 and TRBJ2-2; weak D call: TRBD2 (5 bases). V was cut by 0 bases and J by 1 base, with 7 bases left in between. Germline V gene data show CDR1 as SGHRS and CDR2 as YFSETQ. The CDR3 has 15 residues. The CDR3 region has the DNA TGCGCCAGCAGCTTGGTCGGGGAGAACACCGGGGAGCTGTTTTTT. Encoded protein: CASSLVGENTGELFF.

This chain uses TRBV5-1 with TRBJ2-5; weak D call: TRBD2 (5 bases). The CDR3 totals 14 residues. V lost 4 bases and J 5 bases, leaving 15 bases between the germline ends. CDR1 SGHRS and CDR2 YFSETQ come from the germline V gene. Here the CDR3 DNA reads TGCGCCAGCAGCGAAACTAGTCTATCGGAGACCCAGTACTTC. Its protein is CASSETSLSETQYF.

CDR3 residues: CASAKGFGTDTQYF. As DNA, the CDR3 is TGTGCCAGCGCGAAGGGGTTTGGCACAGATACGCAGTATTTT. The chain combines TRBV5-4 with TRBJ2-3; TRBD1 is a possible D gene (5 bases). The CDR3 extends over 14 amino acids. Per germline, CDR1 SGHNT and CDR2 YYREEE (reference sequence). The ends were cut back, 7 bases at V and 1 base at J, with 13 bases in the middle.

J is TRBJ2-7 and V is TRBV6-1, with D uncertain. The V gene lost 6 bases and the J gene lost 4 bases, with 10 bases spanning the gap. In germline, CDR1 is MNHNS, CDR2 SASEGT. This CDR3 spans 12 amino acids. The CDR3 nucleotides read TGTGCCAGCAGGACAAGGGATTACGAGCAGTACGTC. Its translation is CASRTRDYEQYV.

The chain is built from TRBV28 and TRBJ1-1; 7 bases map to TRBD1. J gave up 9 bases and V 5 bases, and 9 bases lay outside the gene matches. Germline CDR1 and CDR2: MDHEN and SYDVKM. This CDR3 spans 13 amino acids. DNA for the CDR3: TGTGCCAGCAGTCTGGACAGGCCATCCCAAGCTTTCTTT. Translating gives CASSLDRPSQAFF.

This clone was counted a few times. The chain couples TRBV28 to TRBJ1-1; no reliable D call. Germline values: CDR1 MDHEN, CDR2 SYDVKM. The ends were cut back, 3 bases at V and 7 bases at J, with 9 bases in the middle. This CDR3 region has 12 residues. The CDR3 protein is CASSFSENEAFF. The CDR3 nucleotides are TGTGCCAGCAGTTTCTCAGAGAATGAAGCTTTCTTT.

This clone showed up just a few times. The CDR3 nucleotides are TGCGCCAGCAGTCAATCCCAAAGGGGGCGGGAGCCCCAGCATTTT. It encodes CASSQSQRGREPQHF. The rearrangement links TRBV23-1 to TRBJ1-5; TRBD1 matches at 7 bases. TRBV23-1 has ORF status, its function being uncertain. The CDR3 is 15 residues long. Germline trimming cut 0 bases from V and 8 bases from J; bases unmatched to any gene: 7.

The gene calls are TRBV27 and TRBJ2-3; D is unresolved. Per the germline V gene, CDR1 is MNHEY and CDR2 is SMNVEV (reference sequence). This CDR3 is 12 amino acids long. Trimming removed 5 bases at V and 2 bases at J, with 5 bases between. CDR3 coding DNA: TGTGCCAGCAGTCCGGCCACAGATACGCAGTATTTT. Translated: CASSPATDTQYF.

The chain is built from TRBV6-1 and TRBJ1-4; no firm D call. The CDR3 is 12 residues long. V gave up 3 bases and J gave up 11 bases, with 10 bases separating them. CDR1 is MNHNS, CDR2 SASEGT, per germline. The CDR3 reads CASSDDRWKLFF. DNA for the CDR3: TGTGCCAGCAGTGATGACCGGTGGAAACTGTTTTTT.

The genes are TRBV18 and TRBJ1-1, with no clear D. This CDR3 spans 13 amino acids. Trimming took 1 base from V and 6 from J, leaving 9 bases between them. The germline CDR1 and CDR2 sequences are KGHSH and LQKENI. The CDR3 protein is CASSPRSSAEAFF. CDR3 DNA sequence: TGTGCCAGCTCACCACGGTCTTCGGCTGAAGCTTTCTTT.

This clone was recorded only once. This chain connects TRBV5-1 to TRBJ1-1, with D possibly being TRBD1 (6 bases). The ends were cut back, 1 base at V and 6 bases at J, with 10 bases in the middle. CDR3 length: 13 residues. Germline V gene data show CDR1 as SGHRS and CDR2 as YFSETQ. In DNA form, the CDR3 reads TGCGCCAGCAGCTTGTCACAGGGCGCTGAAGCTTTCTTT. Translation gives CASSLSQGAEAFF.

This clone appeared a single time. The chain combines TRBV7-2 with TRBJ1-3, with unresolved D. CDR1 and CDR2 from the germline V gene are SGHTA and FQGNSA. This CDR3 is 15 amino acids long. Deletions cut 0 bases from V and 8 bases from J, with 14 bases between. The CDR3 DNA reads TGTGCCAGCAGCTTAGCGAACCTGTTGGGAGACACCATATATTTT. As protein: CASSLANLLGDTIYF.

The rearrangement links TRBV28 to TRBJ2-1; tentatively, D is TRBD1 (6 bases). This CDR3 is built from 11 residues. V lost 6 bases, J lost 15 bases, and 15 bases lay in between. Germline CDR1 MDHEN, CDR2 SYDVKM. In DNA, the CDR3 is TGTGCCAGCAGGTTGGGGGCATTACGGTTCTTC. It yields the protein CASRLGALRFF.

This chain connects TRBV6-5 to TRBJ1-4; no clear D gene. Trimming removed 4 bases at V and 3 bases at J, with 12 bases between. The CDR3 is made up of 15 amino acids. Germline lookup yields CDR1 MNHEY and CDR2 SVGAGI. The CDR3 DNA is TGTGCCAGCAGTTTCACGGGGATTGCTAATGAAAAACTGTTTTTT. Amino acid sequence: CASSFTGIANEKLFF.

The V call is TRBV5-4, the J call TRBJ2-1; TRBD1 aligns across 7 bases. Germline CDR1 and CDR2: SGHNT and YYREEE (reference sequence). J gave up 6 bases and V 2 bases, and 2 bases lay outside the gene matches. CDR3 length: 13 residues. This chain's CDR3 is CASSFRQGNEQFF. CDR3 nucleotides: TGTGCCAGCAGCTTTCGACAGGGCAATGAGCAGTTCTTC.

The chain links TRBV5-1 to TRBJ1-6; possible D gene TRBD1, 6 bases. Trimming stripped 1 base from V and 7 bases from J, with 9 bases between. The CDR3 is 14 amino acids. Germline CDR1 reads SGHRS; CDR2 reads YFSETQ. The CDR3: CASSLQGQNSPLHF. CDR3 DNA: TGCGCCAGCAGCTTGCAGGGGCAGAATTCACCCCTCCACTTT. The full variable domain, in which reference TRBV5-1 and TRBJ1-6 provide the parts outside the CDR3, is KAGVTQTPRYLIKTRGQQVTLSCSPISGHRSVSWYQQTPGQGLQFLFEYFSETQRNKGNFPGRFSGRQFSNSRSEMNVSTLELGDSALYLCASSLQGQNSPLHFGNGTRLTVT.

This chain links TRBV7-2 with TRBJ2-3, with 7 positions matching TRBD1. This CDR3 contains 14 residues. The germline CDR1 and CDR2 sequences are SGHTA and FQGNSA. With V trimmed by 1 base and J by 3 bases, 1 base remained unmatched. This CDR3 reads CASSLGRGTDTQYF. The CDR3 DNA reads as TGTGCCAGCAGCTTAGGCAGGGGGACAGATACGCAGTATTTT.

The chain uses TRBV7-9 and TRBJ2-5; 7 bases agree with TRBD1. Trimming at V came to 3 bases and at J to 3 bases, leaving 13 bases not matched to a gene. From germline, CDR1 is SEHNR and CDR2 FQNEAQ (reference sequence). CDR3 length: 17 residues. As DNA, the CDR3 is TGTGCCAGCAGCTTGGCCGGGACAGCGCGAGTTAAAGAGACCCAGTACTTC. Translation: CASSLAGTARVKETQYF.

The rearrangement uses TRBV7-8 and TRBJ1-3; D is undetermined. This CDR3 is built from 15 residues. Germline-derived CDR1 and CDR2 are SGHVS and FQNEAQ. Trimming removed 5 bases from V and 2 bases from J, with 13 bases in between. Written as DNA, the CDR3 is TGTGCCAGCAGCGCCGGCTTATATCCTGGAAACACCATATATTTT. As protein: CASSAGLYPGNTIYF.

The chain employs TRBV28 and TRBJ1-4; maybe TRBD1 (5 bases). The V gene's germline CDR1 is MDHEN and CDR2 SYDVKM. The V and J ends lost 4 bases and 5 bases respectively, with 11 bases between them. The CDR3 sequence is 14 residues long. CDR3 amino acids: CASSSPGLNEKLFF. CDR3 coding DNA: TGTGCCAGCAGTTCTCCGGGGCTGAATGAAAAACTGTTTTTT.

The chain is built from TRBV28 and TRBJ2-7; D may match TRBD1 or TRBD2 (5 bases each). The V gene's germline CDR1 is MDHEN and CDR2 SYDVKM. V was pared by 6 bases and J by 0 bases, with 18 bases between. The CDR3 runs to 16 residues. In DNA, the CDR3 is TGTGCCAGCAGCCGCCCCGGGACGGTAAGCTCCTACGAGCAGTACTTC. Its translation: CASSRPGTVSSYEQYF. Drawing the rest from reference TRBV28 and TRBJ2-7, the complete variable domain is DVKVTQSSRYLVKRTGEKVFLECVQDMDHENMFWYRQDPGLGLRLIYFSYDVKMKEKGDIPEGYSVSREKKERFSLILESASTNQTSMYLCASSRPGTVSSYEQYFGPGTRLTVT.

The chain couples TRBV2 to TRBJ1-2; TRBD1 matches 7 bases. J was trimmed by 9 bases and V by 8 bases; bases with no gene match: 9. This CDR3 is built from 12 residues. Germline CDR1 and CDR2: SNHLY and FYNNEI. The CDR3 bases are TGTGCCAGCGGGACAGCCGCACAGAGCTACACCTTC. This translates into CASGTAAQSYTF.